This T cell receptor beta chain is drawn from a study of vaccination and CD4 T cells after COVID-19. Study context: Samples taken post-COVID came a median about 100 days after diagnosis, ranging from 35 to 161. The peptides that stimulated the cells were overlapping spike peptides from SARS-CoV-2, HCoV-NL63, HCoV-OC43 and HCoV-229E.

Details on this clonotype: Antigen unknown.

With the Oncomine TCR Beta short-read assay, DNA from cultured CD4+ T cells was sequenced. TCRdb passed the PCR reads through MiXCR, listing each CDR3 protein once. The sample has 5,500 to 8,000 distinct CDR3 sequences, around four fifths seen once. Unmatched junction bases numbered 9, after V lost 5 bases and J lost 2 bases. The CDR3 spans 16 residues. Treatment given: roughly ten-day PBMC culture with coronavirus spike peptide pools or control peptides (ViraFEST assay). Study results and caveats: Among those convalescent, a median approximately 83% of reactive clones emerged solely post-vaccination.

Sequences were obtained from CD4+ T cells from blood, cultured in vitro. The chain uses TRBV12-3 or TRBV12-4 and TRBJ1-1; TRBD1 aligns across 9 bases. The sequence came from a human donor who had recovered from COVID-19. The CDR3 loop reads CASSPPDRGHNTEAFF. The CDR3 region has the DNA TGTGCCAGCAGTCCCCCGGACAGGGGACATAACACTGAAGCTTTCTTT.